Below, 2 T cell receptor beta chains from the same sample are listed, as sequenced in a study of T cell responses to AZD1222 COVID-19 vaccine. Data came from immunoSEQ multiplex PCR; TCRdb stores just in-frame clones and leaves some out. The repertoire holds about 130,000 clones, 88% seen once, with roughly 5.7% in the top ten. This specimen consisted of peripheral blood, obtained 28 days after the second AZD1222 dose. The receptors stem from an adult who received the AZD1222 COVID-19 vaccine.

CDR3 DNA sequence: TGTGCCAGTAGTGTAGGGACTAATGAAAAACTGTTTTTT. Translating gives CASSVGTNEKLFF. This rearrangement joins TRBV19 to TRBJ1-4; D remains ambiguous. The CDR3 sequence is 13 residues long. Trimming pared 5 bases from V and 2 bases from J, leaving 6 bases between. The germline V gene has CDR1 LNHDA and CDR2 SQIVND (reference sequence). Drawing the rest from reference TRBV19 and TRBJ1-4, the complete variable domain is DGGITQSPKYLFRKEGQNVTLSCEQNLNHDAMYWYRQDPGQGLRLIYYSQIVNDFQKGDIAEGYSVSREKKESFPLTVTSAQKNPTAFYLCASSVGTNEKLFFGSGTQLSVL.

CDR3 coding DNA: TGCGCCAGCAGCGAGGACAGGGTGATGGAAAAACTGTTTTTT. Translating it yields CASSEDRVMEKLFF. The genes are TRBV5-1 and TRBJ1-4; 8 bases match TRBD1. V was pared by 4 bases and J by 8 bases, with 7 bases of the junction left unmatched. Germline CDR1 is SGHRS and CDR2 is YFSETQ. CDR3 length: 14 residues. The entire variable domain, with the rest obtained from reference TRBV5-1 and TRBJ1-4, is as follows: KAGVTQTPRYLIKTRGQQVTLSCSPISGHRSVSWYQQTPGQGLQFLFEYFSETQRNKGNFPGRFSGRQFSNSRSEMNVSTLELGDSALYLCASSEDRVMEKLFFGSGTQLSVL.